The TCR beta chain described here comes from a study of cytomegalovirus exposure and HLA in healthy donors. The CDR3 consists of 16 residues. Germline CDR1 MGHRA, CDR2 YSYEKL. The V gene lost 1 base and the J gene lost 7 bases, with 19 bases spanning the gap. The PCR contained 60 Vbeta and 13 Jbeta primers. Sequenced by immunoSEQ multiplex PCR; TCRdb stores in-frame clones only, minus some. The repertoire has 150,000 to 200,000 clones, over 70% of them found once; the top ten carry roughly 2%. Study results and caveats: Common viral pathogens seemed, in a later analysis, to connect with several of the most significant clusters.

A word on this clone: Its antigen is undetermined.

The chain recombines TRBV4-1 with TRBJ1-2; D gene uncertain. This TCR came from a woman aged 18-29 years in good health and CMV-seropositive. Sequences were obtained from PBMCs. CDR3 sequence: CASSQVVLVGVGGYTF. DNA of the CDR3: TGCGCCAGCAGCCAAGTAGTTCTAGTCGGCGTTGGTGGCTACACCTTC.